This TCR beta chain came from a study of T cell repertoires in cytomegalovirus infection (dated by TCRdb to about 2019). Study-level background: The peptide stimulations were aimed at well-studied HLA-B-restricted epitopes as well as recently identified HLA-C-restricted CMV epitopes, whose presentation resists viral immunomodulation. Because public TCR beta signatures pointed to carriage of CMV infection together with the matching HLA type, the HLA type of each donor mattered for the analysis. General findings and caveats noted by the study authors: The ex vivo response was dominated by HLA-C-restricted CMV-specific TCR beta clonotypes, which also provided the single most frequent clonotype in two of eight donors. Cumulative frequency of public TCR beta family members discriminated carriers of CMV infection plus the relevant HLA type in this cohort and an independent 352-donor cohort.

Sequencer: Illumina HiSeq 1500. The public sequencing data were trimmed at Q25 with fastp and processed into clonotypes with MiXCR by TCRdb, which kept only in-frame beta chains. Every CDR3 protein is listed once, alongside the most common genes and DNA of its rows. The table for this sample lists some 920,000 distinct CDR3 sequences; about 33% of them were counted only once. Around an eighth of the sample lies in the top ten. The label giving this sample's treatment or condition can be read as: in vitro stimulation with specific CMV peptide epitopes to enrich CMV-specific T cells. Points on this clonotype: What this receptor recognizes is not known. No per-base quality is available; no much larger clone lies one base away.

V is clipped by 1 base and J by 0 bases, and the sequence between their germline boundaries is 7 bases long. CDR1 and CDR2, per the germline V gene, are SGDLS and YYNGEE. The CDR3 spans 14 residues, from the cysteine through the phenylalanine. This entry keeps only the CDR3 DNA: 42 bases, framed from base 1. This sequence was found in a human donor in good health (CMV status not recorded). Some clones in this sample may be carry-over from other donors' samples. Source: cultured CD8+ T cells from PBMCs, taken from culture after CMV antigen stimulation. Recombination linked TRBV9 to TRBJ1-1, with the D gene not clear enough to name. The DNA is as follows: TGTGCCAGCAGCGTATATGGTTTGAACACTGAAGCTTTCTTT. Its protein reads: CASSVYGLNTEAFF.